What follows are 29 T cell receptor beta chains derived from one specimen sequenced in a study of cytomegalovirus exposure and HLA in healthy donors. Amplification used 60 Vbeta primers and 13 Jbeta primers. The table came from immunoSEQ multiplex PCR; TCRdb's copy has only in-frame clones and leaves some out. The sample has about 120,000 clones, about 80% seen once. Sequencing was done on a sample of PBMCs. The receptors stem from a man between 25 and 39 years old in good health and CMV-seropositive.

The CDR3 DNA sequence: TGTGCCAGCAGTTACTGGCGGGGGGACTACGAGCAGTACTTC. Translating gives CASSYWRGDYEQYF. The chain has TRBV6-6 and TRBJ2-7; TRBD2 aligns across 8 bases. The J segment lost 3 bases and the V segment lost 1 base, leaving 2 bases of the junction unmatched. Germline loops: CDR1 MNHNY, CDR2 SVGAGI (reference sequence). The CDR3 runs 14 residues.

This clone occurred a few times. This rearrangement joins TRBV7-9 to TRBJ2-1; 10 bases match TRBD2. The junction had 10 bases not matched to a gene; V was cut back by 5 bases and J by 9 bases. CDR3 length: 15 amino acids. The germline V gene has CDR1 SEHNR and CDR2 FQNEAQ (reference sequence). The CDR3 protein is CASSQTILAGPEQFF. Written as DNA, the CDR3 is TGTGCCAGCAGCCAGACAATACTAGCGGGGCCTGAGCAGTTCTTC.

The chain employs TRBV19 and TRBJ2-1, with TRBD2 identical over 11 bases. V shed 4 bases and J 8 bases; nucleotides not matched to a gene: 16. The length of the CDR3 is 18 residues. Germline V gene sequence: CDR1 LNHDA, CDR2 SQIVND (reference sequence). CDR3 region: CASSRLTSGSLSGDEQFF. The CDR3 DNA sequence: TGTGCCAGTAGTAGACTAACTAGCGGGAGTCTCTCGGGCGATGAGCAGTTCTTC.

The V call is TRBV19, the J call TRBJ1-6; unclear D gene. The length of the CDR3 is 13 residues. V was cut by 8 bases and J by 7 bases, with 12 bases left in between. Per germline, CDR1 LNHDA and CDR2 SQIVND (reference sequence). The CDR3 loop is CASGEAYNSPLHF. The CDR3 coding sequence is TGTGCCAGTGGGGAGGCTTACAATTCACCCCTCCACTTT.

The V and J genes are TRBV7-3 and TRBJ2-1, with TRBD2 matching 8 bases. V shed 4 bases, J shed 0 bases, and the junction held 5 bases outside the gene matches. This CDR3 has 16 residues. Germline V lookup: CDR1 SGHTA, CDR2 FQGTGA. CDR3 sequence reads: CASSSGGAYSYNEQFF. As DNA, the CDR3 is TGTGCCAGCAGCTCGGGGGGGGCCTACTCCTACAATGAGCAGTTCTTC.

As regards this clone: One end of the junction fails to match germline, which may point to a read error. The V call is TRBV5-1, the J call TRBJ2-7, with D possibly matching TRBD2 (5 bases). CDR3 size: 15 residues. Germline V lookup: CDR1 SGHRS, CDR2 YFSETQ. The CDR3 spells CASSFNLGSFYEQHF. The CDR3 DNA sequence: TGCGCCAGCAGCTTTAACCTGGGGAGTTTCTACGAGCAGCACTTC. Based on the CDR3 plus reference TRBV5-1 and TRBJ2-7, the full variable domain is KAGVTQTPRYLIKTRGQQVTLSCSPISGHRSVSWYQQTPGQGLQFLFEYFSETQRNKGNFPGRFSGRQFSNSRSEMNVSTLELGDSALYLCASSFNLGSFYEQHFGPGTRLTVT.

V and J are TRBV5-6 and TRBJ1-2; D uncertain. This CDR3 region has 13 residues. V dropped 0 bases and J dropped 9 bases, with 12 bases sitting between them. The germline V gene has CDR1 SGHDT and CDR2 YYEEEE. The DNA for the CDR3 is TGTGCCAGCAGCTTGGCCGGAGGGATAAGCTACACCTTC. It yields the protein CASSLAGGISYTF.

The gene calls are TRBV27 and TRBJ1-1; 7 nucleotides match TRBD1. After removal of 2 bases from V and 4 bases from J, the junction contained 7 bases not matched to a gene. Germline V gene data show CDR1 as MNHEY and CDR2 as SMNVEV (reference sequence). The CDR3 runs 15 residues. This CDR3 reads CASSLRAGGRTEAFF. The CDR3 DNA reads TGTGCCAGCAGTTTAAGGGCAGGGGGGCGCACTGAAGCTTTCTTT.

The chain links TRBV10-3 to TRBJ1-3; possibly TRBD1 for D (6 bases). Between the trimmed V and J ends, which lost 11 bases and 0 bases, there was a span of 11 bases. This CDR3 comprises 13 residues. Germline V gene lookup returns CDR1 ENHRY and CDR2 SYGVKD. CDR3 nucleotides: TGTGCCTCCCGGGGGGCCTCTGGAAACACCATATATTTT. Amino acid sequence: CASRGASGNTIYF.

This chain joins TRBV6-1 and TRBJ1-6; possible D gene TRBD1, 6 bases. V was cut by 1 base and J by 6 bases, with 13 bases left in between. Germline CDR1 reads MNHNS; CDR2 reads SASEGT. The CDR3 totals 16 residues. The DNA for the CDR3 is TGTGCCAGCAGTGAAGTACGGACAGAGTTTAATTCACCCCTCCACTTT. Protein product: CASSEVRTEFNSPLHF.

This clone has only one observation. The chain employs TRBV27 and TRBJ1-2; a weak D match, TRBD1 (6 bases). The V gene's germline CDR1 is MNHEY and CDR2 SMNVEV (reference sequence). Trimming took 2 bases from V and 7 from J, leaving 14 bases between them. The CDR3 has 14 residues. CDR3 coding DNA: TGTGCCAGCAGTTTAGAAGGAACAGGGAGTGGCTACACCTTC. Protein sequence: CASSLEGTGSGYTF.

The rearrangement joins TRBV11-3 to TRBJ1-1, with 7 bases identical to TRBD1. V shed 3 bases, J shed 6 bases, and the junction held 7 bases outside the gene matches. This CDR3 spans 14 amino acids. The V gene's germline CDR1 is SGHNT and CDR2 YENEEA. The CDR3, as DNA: TGTGCCAGCAGCTTCCGGGACAGAGGGGCTGAAGCTTTCTTT. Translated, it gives CASSFRDRGAEAFF.

CDR3 DNA: TGTGCCAGTAGTACGAGCCATAGCGGGAGGGCCACGTTCTTC. Translation: CASSTSHSGRATFF. The chain employs TRBV19 and TRBJ2-1; 11 nucleotides agree with TRBD2. This CDR3 is 14 amino acids long. Germline lookup yields CDR1 LNHDA and CDR2 SQIVND (reference sequence). J gave up 15 bases and V 4 bases, and 11 bases lay outside the gene matches.

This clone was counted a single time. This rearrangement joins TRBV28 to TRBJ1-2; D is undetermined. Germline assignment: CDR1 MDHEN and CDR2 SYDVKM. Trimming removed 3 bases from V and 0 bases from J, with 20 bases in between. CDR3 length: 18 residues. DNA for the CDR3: TGTGCCAGCAGTTTGCGGGCCCTCTACCTCCCGGCTAACTATGGCTACACCTTC. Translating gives CASSLRALYLPANYGYTF.

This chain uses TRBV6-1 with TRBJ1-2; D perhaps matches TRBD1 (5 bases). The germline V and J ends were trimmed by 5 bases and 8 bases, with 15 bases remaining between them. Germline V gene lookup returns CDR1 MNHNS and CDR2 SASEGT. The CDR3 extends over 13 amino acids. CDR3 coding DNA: TGTGCCAGCAGTTCCATGGACATTGGGGGCTACACCTTC. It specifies CASSSMDIGGYTF.

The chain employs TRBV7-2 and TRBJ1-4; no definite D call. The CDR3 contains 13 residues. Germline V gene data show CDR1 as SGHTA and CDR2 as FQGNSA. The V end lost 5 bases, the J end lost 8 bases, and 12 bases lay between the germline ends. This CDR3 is CASSLRFEEKLFF. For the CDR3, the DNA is TGTGCCAGCAGCCTCCGATTTGAGGAAAAACTGTTTTTT. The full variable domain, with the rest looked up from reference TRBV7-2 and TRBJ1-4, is GAGVSQSPSNKVTEKGKDVELRCDPISGHTALYWYRQSLGQGLEFLIYFQGNSAPDKSGLPSDRFSAERTGGSVSTLTIQRTQQEDSAVYLCASSLRFEEKLFFGSGTQLSVL.

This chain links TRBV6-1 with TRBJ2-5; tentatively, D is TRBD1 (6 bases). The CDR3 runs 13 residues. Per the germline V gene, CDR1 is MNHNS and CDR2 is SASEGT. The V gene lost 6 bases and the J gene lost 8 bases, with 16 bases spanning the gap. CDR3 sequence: CASSRDTIGTQYF. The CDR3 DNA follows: TGTGCCAGCAGCAGGGACACCATCGGAACCCAGTACTTC.

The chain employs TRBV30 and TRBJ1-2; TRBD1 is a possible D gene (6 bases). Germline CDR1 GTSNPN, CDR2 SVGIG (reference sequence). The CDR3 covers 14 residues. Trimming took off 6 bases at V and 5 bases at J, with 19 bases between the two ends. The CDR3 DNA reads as TGTGCCTGCGACTTTACGACAGGTTCTTATGGCTACACCTTC. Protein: CACDFTTGSYGYTF.

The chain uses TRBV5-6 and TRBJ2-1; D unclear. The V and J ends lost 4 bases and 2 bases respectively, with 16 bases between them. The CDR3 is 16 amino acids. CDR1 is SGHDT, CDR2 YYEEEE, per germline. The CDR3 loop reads CASSPHRGATYNEQFF. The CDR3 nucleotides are TGTGCCAGCAGCCCACATCGAGGAGCTACCTACAATGAGCAGTTCTTC.

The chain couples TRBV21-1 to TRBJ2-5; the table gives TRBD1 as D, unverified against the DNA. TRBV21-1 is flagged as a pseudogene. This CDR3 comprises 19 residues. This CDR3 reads CASSKGKASRQGHQETQYF. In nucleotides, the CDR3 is TGTGCCAGCAGCAAAGGGAAGGCCTCGAGACAGGGACACCAAGAGACCCAGTACTTC.

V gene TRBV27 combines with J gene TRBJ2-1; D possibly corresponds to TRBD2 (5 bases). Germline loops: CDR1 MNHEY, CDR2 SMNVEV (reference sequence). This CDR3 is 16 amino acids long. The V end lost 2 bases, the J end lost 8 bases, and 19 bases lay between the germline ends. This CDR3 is CASSLVPGSGRDEQFF. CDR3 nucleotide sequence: TGTGCCAGCAGTTTAGTACCGGGAAGTGGGCGGGATGAGCAGTTCTTC.

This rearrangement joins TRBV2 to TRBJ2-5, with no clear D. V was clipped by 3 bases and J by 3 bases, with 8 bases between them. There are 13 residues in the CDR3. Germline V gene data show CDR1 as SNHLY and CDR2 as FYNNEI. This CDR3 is CASSDTAKETQYF. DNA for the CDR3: TGTGCCAGCAGTGACACAGCTAAAGAGACCCAGTACTTC.

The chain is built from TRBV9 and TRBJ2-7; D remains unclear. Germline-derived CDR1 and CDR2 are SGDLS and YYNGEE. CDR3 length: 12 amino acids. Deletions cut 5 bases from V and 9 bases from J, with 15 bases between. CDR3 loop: CASSALEWRQYF. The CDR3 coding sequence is TGTGCCAGCAGTGCTCTAGAGTGGCGGCAGTACTTC.

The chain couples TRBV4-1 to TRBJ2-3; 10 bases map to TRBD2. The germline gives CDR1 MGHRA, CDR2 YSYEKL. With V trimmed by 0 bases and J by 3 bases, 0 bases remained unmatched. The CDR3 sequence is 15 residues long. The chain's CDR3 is CASSQELAGTDTQYF. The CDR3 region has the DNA TGCGCCAGCAGCCAAGAACTAGCGGGGACAGATACGCAGTATTTT.

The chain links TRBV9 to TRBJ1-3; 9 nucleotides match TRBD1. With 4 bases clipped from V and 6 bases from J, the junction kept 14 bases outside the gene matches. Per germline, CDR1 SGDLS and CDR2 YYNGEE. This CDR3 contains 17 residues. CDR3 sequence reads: CASSTGTGPSSVNTIYF. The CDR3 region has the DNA TGTGCCAGCAGCACAGGGACAGGGCCTTCGTCGGTAAACACCATATATTTT. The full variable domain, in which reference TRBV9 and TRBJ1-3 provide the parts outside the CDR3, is DSGVTQTPKHLITATGQRVTLRCSPRSGDLSVYWYQQSLDQGLQFLIQYYNGEERAKGNILERFSAQQFPDLHSELNLSSLELGDSALYFCASSTGTGPSSVNTIYFGEGSWLTVV.

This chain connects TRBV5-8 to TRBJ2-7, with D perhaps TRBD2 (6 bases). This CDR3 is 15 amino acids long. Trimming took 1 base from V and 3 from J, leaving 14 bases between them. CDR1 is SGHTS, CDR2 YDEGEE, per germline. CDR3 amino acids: CASSLRGARDYEQYF. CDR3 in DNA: TGTGCCAGCAGCTTGCGCGGGGCCCGTGACTACGAGCAGTACTTC. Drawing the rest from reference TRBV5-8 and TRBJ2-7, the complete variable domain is EAGVTQSPTHLIKTRGQQATLRCSPISGHTSVYWYQQALGLGLQFLLWYDEGEERNRGNFPPRFSGRQFPNYSSELNVNALELEDSALYLCASSLRGARDYEQYFGPGTRLTVT.

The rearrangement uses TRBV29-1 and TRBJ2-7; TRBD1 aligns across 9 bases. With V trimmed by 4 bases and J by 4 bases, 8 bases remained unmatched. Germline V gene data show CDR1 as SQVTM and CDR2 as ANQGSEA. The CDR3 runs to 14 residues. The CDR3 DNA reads TGCAGCGTTGGACCGGGACAGGGACCGTACGAGCAGTACTTC. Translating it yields CSVGPGQGPYEQYF.

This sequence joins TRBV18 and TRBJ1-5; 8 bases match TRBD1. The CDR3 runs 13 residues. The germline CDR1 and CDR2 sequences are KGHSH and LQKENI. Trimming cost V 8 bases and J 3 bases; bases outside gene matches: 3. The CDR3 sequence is CASGQGVNQPQHF. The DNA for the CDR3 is TGTGCCAGCGGACAGGGAGTCAATCAGCCCCAGCATTTT.

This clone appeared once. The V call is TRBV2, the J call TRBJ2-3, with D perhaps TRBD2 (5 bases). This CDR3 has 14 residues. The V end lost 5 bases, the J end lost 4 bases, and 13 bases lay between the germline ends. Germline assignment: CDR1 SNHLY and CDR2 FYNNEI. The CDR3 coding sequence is TGTGCCAGCAGTACTACCCGGGATCCAGATACGCAGTATTTT. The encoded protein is CASSTTRDPDTQYF.